This TCR beta chain is drawn from a study of T cell responses to AZD1222 COVID-19 vaccine. Study outcomes and limitations: Increased Spike-specific TCR breadth and depth were observed after two AZD1222 doses.

Generated by immunoSEQ multiplex PCR, the TCRdb table keeps only in-frame clones and is missing some. In the table there are 150,000 to 200,000 clones, approximately 94% of which are singletons. In regard to this clone: Its antigen is unknown.

Trimming removed 1 base from V and 9 bases from J, with 13 bases in between. The CDR3 extends over 13 amino acids. CDR1 and CDR2 from the germline V gene are SGHTA and FQGNSA. The source material was peripheral blood, sampled on day 0 of AZD1222 vaccination. The sequence was collected from an adult in good health. J is TRBJ2-7 and V is TRBV7-2; D remains ambiguous. In nucleotides, the CDR3 is TGTGCCAGCAGCTTAGTGATGGCTACGGTGCAGTACTTC. Amino acid sequence: CASSLVMATVQYF.